This TCR beta chain derives from a study of T cells in Graves' hyperthyroidism and ophthalmopathy. Across the whole study: Pretreatment peripheral blood was obtained at initial diagnosis.

TCR beta CDR3 regions were amplified from RNA transcripts. Researchers ran a first-round RT-PCR on the TCR CDR3 using the HTBI primer set. From the multiplex PCR reads, TCRdb called clonotypes with MiXCR, one entry per CDR3 protein. The table records about 250,000 distinct CDR3 sequences, about 20% of them present only once. The sample was blood. This clonotype originated in a man aged 25-40 years with Graves' ophthalmopathy.

CDR3 amino acids: CASTSIRTSGRAATGELFF. As DNA, the CDR3 is TGCGCCAGCACCTCCATTCGGACTAGCGGGAGGGCCGCCACCGGGGAGCTGTTTTTT. V usage is TRBV4-1 and J usage is TRBJ2-2; 15 bases fit TRBD2. Unmatched junction bases numbered 13, after V lost 7 bases and J lost 4 bases. This CDR3 has 19 amino acids. Germline V CDR1 and CDR2: MGHRA, YSYEKL.